The 16 T cell receptor beta chains given below trace back to one sample, sequenced in a study of T and B cells in COVID-19 patients. TRB was amplified from about 260-540 ng of blood genomic DNA. TRB rearrangements were amplified by multiplex PCR with BIOMED2 TRB-A/B primers. MiXCR was run by TCRdb on the multiplex PCR reads, yielding one entry per CDR3 protein. This sample yields about 5,200 distinct CDR3 sequences, of which about 20% are seen a single time; roughly 6.2% belongs to the top ten. Specimen: blood. Receptors originate from a human donor who had recovered from COVID-19.

This clonotype was seen ten or more times. The V gene is TRBV6-5, the J gene TRBJ1-1; the D is unclear. Germline-derived CDR1 and CDR2 are MNHEY and SVGAGI. The CDR3 loop spans 14 amino acids. V lost 0 bases to trimming and J lost 5 bases, with 10 bases between them. The CDR3 coding sequence is TGTGCCAGCAGTTACTCGAACCGCGAGACTGAAGCTTTCTTT. Translated, it gives CASSYSNRETEAFF.

This clonotype is medium-sized. The rearrangement uses TRBV15 and TRBJ1-2; D possibly corresponds to TRBD1 (6 bases). Trimming left V 8 bases short and J 13 bases short, with 23 bases between. CDR1 is LNHNV, CDR2 YYDKDF, per germline (reference sequence). This CDR3 is built from 13 residues. The CDR3 sequence is CATSNAGTGRGTF. Here the CDR3 DNA reads TGTGCCACCTCTAACGCAGGTACAGGGCGAGGCACCTTC. The whole variable domain, filled in from reference TRBV15 and TRBJ1-2, reads DAMVIQNPRYQVTQFGKPVTLSCSQTLNHNVMYWYQQKSSQAPKLLFHYYDKDFNNEADTPDNFQSRRPNTSFCFLDIRSPGLGDTAMYLCATSNAGTGRGTFGSGTRLTVV.

A single count supports this clonotype. V usage is TRBV20-1 and J usage is TRBJ1-5; no definite D call. In germline, CDR1 is DFQATT, CDR2 SNEGSKA (reference sequence). Trimming shortened V by 4 bases and J by 4 bases, and 11 bases separated the two germline ends. The CDR3 totals 13 residues. CDR3: CSAISGKNQPQHF. For the CDR3, the DNA is TGCAGTGCTATTAGCGGGAAAAATCAGCCCCAGCATTTT.

This rearrangement joins TRBV20-1 to TRBJ2-7; D not certain. CDR3 length: 12 amino acids. From germline, CDR1 is DFQATT and CDR2 SNEGSKA (reference sequence). Trimming took off 0 bases at V and 3 bases at J, with 6 bases between the two ends. CDR3 amino acids: CSAREKIYEQYF. Written as DNA, the CDR3 is TGCAGTGCTAGAGAGAAAATCTACGAGCAGTACTTC.

This clonotype was counted only a few times. V gene TRBV24-1 combines with J gene TRBJ2-1; 9 nucleotides agree with TRBD2. CDR1 and CDR2 from the germline V gene are KGHDR and SFDVKD. CDR3 size: 17 residues. V shed 6 bases, J shed 0 bases, and the junction held 8 bases outside the gene matches. This chain's CDR3 is CATSTLAGTRSYNEQFF. The CDR3 DNA reads TGTGCCACCAGTACTCTAGCGGGGACTCGCTCCTACAATGAGCAGTTCTTC.

In DNA, the CDR3 is TGTGCCAGCAGCTTTAGCGGGACCTCTCTCTCCTACAATGAGCAGTTCTTC. Its translation is CASSFSGTSLSYNEQFF. V is TRBV7-2 and J is TRBJ2-1; 8 bases agree with TRBD2. V dropped 3 bases and J dropped 0; count of bases not matched to a gene: 7. Germline V gene sequence: CDR1 SGHTA, CDR2 FQGNSA. The CDR3 consists of 17 residues. Drawing the rest from reference TRBV7-2 and TRBJ2-1, the complete variable domain is GAGVSQSPSNKVTEKGKDVELRCDPISGHTALYWYRQSLGQGLEFLIYFQGNSAPDKSGLPSDRFSAERTGGSVSTLTIQRTQQEDSAVYLCASSFSGTSLSYNEQFFGPGTRLTVL.

This clonotype rates as medium-sized. J is TRBJ1-4 and V is TRBV6-1; D possibly corresponds to TRBD1 (6 bases). Germline lookup yields CDR1 MNHNS and CDR2 SASEGT. There are 15 residues in the CDR3. The ends were cut back, 4 bases at V and 4 bases at J, with 13 bases in the middle. CDR3: CASSGNRVGNEKLFF. The CDR3 DNA sequence: TGTGCCAGCAGTGGTAACAGGGTCGGTAATGAAAAACTGTTTTTT.

By sample share, this clonotype is medium-sized. V and J are TRBV15 and TRBJ1-3; no clear D. Trimming shortened V by 4 bases and J by 0 bases, and 4 bases separated the two germline ends. The CDR3 has 13 amino acids. Looked up from germline, CDR1 is LNHNV and CDR2 is YYDKDF (reference sequence). The CDR3 spells CATSMGSGNTIYF. CDR3 nucleotides: TGTGCCACCAGCATGGGCTCTGGAAACACCATATATTTT.

This chain joins TRBV5-1 and TRBJ2-5; 9 nucleotides agree with TRBD2. This CDR3 has 19 residues. V shed 2 bases and J 0 bases; nucleotides not matched to a gene: 14. Germline CDR1 is SGHRS and CDR2 is YFSETQ. The CDR3 region is CASSFGGISSGAYQETQYF. The CDR3 bases are TGCGCCAGCAGCTTTGGAGGTATTTCTAGCGGGGCTTACCAAGAGACCCAGTACTTC.

This clonotype is labeled medium-sized. The genes are TRBV5-5 and TRBJ1-2; D uncertain. Germline lookup yields CDR1 SGHKS and CDR2 YYEKEE (reference sequence). This CDR3 has 14 residues. V was cut by 6 bases and J by 5 bases, with 17 bases left in between. This CDR3 is CASIPWAGWYGYTF. The CDR3 DNA reads as TGTGCCAGCATCCCATGGGCCGGGTGGTATGGCTACACCTTC.

This clonotype is labeled as medium-sized. V gene TRBV6-6 combines with J gene TRBJ1-6; D is unclear. V lost 11 bases and J 3 bases, leaving 14 bases between the germline ends. The CDR3 has 14 amino acids. Germline loops: CDR1 MNHNY, CDR2 SVGAGI (reference sequence). CDR3 sequence (DNA): TGTGCCGCTCAAGACGCCATCTATAATTCACCCCTCCACTTT. Translation: CAAQDAIYNSPLHF.

Judged by abundance, this clonotype is medium-sized. The chain couples TRBV27 to TRBJ2-7; possibly TRBD1 for D (6 bases). Germline V CDR1 and CDR2: MNHEY, SMNVEV (reference sequence). Trimming stripped 3 bases from V and 6 bases from J, with 18 bases between. The CDR3 totals 15 residues. Here the CDR3 DNA reads TGTGCCAGCAGTTTCGACGGCCGTGGGGGCTTCGAGCAGTACTTC. Its translation is CASSFDGRGGFEQYF.

The count of this clonotype is one. The CDR3 reads CASSHLPGQGVGEQYF. The CDR3 DNA is TGTGCCAGCAGCCATTTGCCGGGACAGGGGGTGGGAGAGCAGTACTTC. The genes are TRBV4-2 and TRBJ2-7; TRBD1 matches 11 bases. CDR3 length: 16 amino acids. With 3 bases clipped from V and 7 bases from J, the junction kept 11 bases outside the gene matches. Germline V gives CDR1 LGHNA, CDR2 YNFKEQ.

A few counts support this clonotype. This chain connects TRBV4-1 to TRBJ2-3; D may be TRBD1 (6 bases). Germline CDR1 is MGHRA and CDR2 is YSYEKL. The CDR3 extends over 16 amino acids. Trimming pared 3 bases from V and 0 bases from J, leaving 13 bases between. The CDR3 DNA reads TGCGCCAGCAGCCAGTTAACAGGGACAAGCACAGATACGCAGTATTTT. Protein product: CASSQLTGTSTDTQYF.

This clonotype was seen a handful of times. The chain combines TRBV4-2 with TRBJ1-1; 7 bases agree with TRBD1. There are 15 residues in the CDR3. J gave up 0 bases and V 3 bases, and 4 bases lay outside the gene matches. The germline gives CDR1 LGHNA, CDR2 YNFKEQ. The CDR3 coding sequence is TGTGCCAGCAGCCAGCCGGGACAGATGAACACTGAAGCTTTCTTT. Amino acids: CASSQPGQMNTEAFF.

This clonotype occurred many times. V usage is TRBV6-2 or TRBV6-3 and J usage is TRBJ1-2, with D unclear. Germline CDR1 and CDR2: MNHEY and SVGEGT. V lost 6 bases, J lost 7 bases, and 9 bases lay in between. The length of the CDR3 is 11 residues. This CDR3 is CASSRGIGYTF. The DNA for the CDR3 is TGTGCCAGCAGCCGGGGAATTGGCTACACCTTC.